Listed here are 5 T cell receptor beta chains from one sample, sequenced in a study of PD-1 blockade in classical Hodgkin lymphoma. Assay: immunoSEQ multiplex PCR; the TCRdb copy retains only in-frame clones and omits some. Of tens of thousands of clones in the sample, roughly nine tenths were seen once. Time point meaning: newly diagnosed, previously untreated cHL patient sample. Specimen: peripheral blood mononuclear cells (PBMCs). All receptors come from a human donor with classical Hodgkin lymphoma.

This clone was observed a handful of times. The chain links TRBV28 to TRBJ1-5; D is possibly TRBD1 (5 bases). Trimming left V 5 bases short and J 6 bases short, with 11 bases between. CDR3 size: 13 residues. The V gene's germline CDR1 is MDHEN and CDR2 SYDVKM. CDR3 sequence: CASSGGGFQPQHF. The DNA of the CDR3 is TGTGCCAGCAGTGGGGGTGGGTTTCAGCCCCAGCATTTT.

The CDR3 loop reads CASSARTANSGANVLTF. The CDR3 region has the DNA TGCGCCAGCAGCGCAAGGACAGCGAACTCTGGGGCCAACGTCCTGACTTTC. The rearrangement links TRBV4-3 to TRBJ2-6, with D possibly TRBD1 on 6 matching bases. Trimming removed 5 bases from V and 0 bases from J, with 14 bases in between. This CDR3 is 17 amino acids long. From germline, CDR1 is LGHNA and CDR2 YSLEER.

This clone was detected only a few times. The gene calls are TRBV7-2 and TRBJ2-1; 7 bases match TRBD2. This CDR3 is 16 amino acids long. J was trimmed by 7 bases and V by 3 bases; bases with no gene match: 12. Germline V gene lookup returns CDR1 SGHTA and CDR2 FQGNSA. As DNA, the CDR3 is TGTGCCAGCAGCTTCAGGGAGGGCCCCGGGGGGAATGAGCAGTTCTTC. It codes for CASSFREGPGGNEQFF.

This chain links TRBV7-3 with TRBJ1-1; D may be TRBD1 (5 bases). CDR3 length equals 13 residues. Germline V CDR1 and CDR2: SGHTA, FQGTGA. Trimming shortened V by 4 bases and J by 0 bases, and 6 bases separated the two germline ends. CDR3 in amino acids: CASSWGLNTEAFF. The DNA of the CDR3 is TGTGCCAGCAGCTGGGGACTGAACACTGAAGCTTTCTTT.

Only one count was recorded for this clone. The chain has TRBV4-1 and TRBJ2-3, with 8 bases lining up with TRBD2. With 1 base clipped from V and 6 bases from J, the junction kept 15 bases outside the gene matches. In germline, CDR1 is MGHRA, CDR2 YSYEKL. This CDR3 comprises 18 residues. CDR3 coding DNA: TGCGCCAGCAGCCAAGCGTTAGCTAGCGGGTGGAACCGTGATACGCAGTATTTT. Encoded protein: CASSQALASGWNRDTQYF.